The 6 T cell receptor beta chains below were found in one sample sequenced in a study of read filtering for tumor transcriptome and immune sequencing. The library was built from about 0.4 ug RNA with molecular barcoded adaptors for alpha/delta and beta/gamma chains. TCRdb itself ran the reads through MiXCR, one entry per CDR3 protein. The profile shows more than 100,000 distinct CDR3 sequences, under 15% of them singletons. The sample consisted of a population of CD138-negative cells sorted from bone marrow. The origin of the receptors is a donor at least 40 years old with multiple myeloma.

This clonotype appeared many times. The rearrangement uses TRBV20-1 and TRBJ2-7, with 9 bases identical to TRBD1. Per the germline V gene, CDR1 is DFQATT and CDR2 is SNEGSKA (reference sequence). The trim removed 5 bases at V and 4 bases at J, leaving 12 bases unmatched. The CDR3 totals 15 residues. The CDR3 is CSAHNPGQGGYEQYF. CDR3 DNA sequence: TGCAGTGCTCATAATCCGGGACAGGGAGGATACGAGCAGTACTTC.

This clonotype was picked up many times. The chain recombines TRBV5-1 with TRBJ1-1; D is possibly TRBD1 (5 bases). Trimming took off 4 bases at V and 7 bases at J, with 14 bases between the two ends. Germline V gives CDR1 SGHRS, CDR2 YFSETQ. The CDR3 covers 13 residues. CDR3 DNA: TGCGCCAGCAGCCTGGCCGACAGTGGTGAAGCTTTCTTT. The encoded protein is CASSLADSGEAFF. Full variable domain (rest looked up from reference TRBV5-1 and TRBJ1-1): KAGVTQTPRYLIKTRGQQVTLSCSPISGHRSVSWYQQTPGQGLQFLFEYFSETQRNKGNFPGRFSGRQFSNSRSEMNVSTLELGDSALYLCASSLADSGEAFFGQGTRLTVV.

Ten or more counts support this clonotype. This chain links TRBV4-3 with TRBJ2-7, with 10 positions matching TRBD2. The length of the CDR3 is 15 residues. Germline V gives CDR1 LGHNA, CDR2 YSLEER. J lost 2 bases, V lost 6 bases, and 7 bases had no gene match. The chain's CDR3 is CASRRGLAATYEQYF. CDR3 bases: TGCGCCAGCAGACGAGGACTAGCGGCAACCTACGAGCAGTACTTC.

Many counts were recorded for this clonotype. The chain's CDR3 is CASSAQETQYF. The CDR3 coding sequence is TGCGCCAGCAGCGCACAAGAGACCCAGTACTTC. The chain combines TRBV5-1 with TRBJ2-5; D gene ambiguous. CDR1 is SGHRS and CDR2 is YFSETQ in the germline V gene. Trimming left V 4 bases short and J 2 bases short, with 3 bases between. CDR3 length: 11 amino acids.

This clonotype has ten or more counts. The chain employs TRBV6-1 and TRBJ1-1, with 9 bases fitting TRBD1. Germline-derived CDR1 and CDR2 are MNHNS and SASEGT. The CDR3 extends over 14 amino acids. V gave up 7 bases and J gave up 1 base; unmatched junction bases: 4. The CDR3: CASKRDRANTEAFF. The CDR3 DNA reads TGTGCCAGCAAACGGGACAGGGCGAACACTGAAGCTTTCTTT.

This clonotype showed up many times. J is TRBJ1-2 and V is TRBV7-2, with 7 bases that match TRBD1. Germline CDR1 is SGHTA and CDR2 is FQGNSA. J was trimmed by 3 bases and V by 5 bases; bases with no gene match: 9. There are 15 residues in the CDR3. The DNA of the CDR3 is TGTGCCAGCAGCGTACAGGGGAGGATGGACTATGGCTACACCTTC. Encoded protein: CASSVQGRMDYGYTF.